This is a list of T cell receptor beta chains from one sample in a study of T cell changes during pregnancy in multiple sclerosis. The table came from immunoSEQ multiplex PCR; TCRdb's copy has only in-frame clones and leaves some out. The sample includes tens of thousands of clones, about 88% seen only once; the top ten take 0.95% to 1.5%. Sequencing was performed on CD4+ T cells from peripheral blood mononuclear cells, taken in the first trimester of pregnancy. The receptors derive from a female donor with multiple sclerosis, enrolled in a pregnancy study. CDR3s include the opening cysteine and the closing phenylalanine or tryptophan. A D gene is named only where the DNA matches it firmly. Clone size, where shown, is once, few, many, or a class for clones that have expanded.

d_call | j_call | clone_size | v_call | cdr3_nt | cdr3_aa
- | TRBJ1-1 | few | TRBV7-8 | TGTGCCAGCAGCTCGAGGGAGACGAACACTGAAGCTTTCTTT | CASSSRETNTEAFF
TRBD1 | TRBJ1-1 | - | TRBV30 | TGTGCCGTAACAGGGGCCCTGGCTAGGGCTGAAGCTTTCTTT | CAVTGALARAEAFF
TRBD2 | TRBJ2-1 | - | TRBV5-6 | TGTGCCAGCAGCCGGGGGGACTTATACTACAATGAGCAGTTCTTC | CASSRGDLYYNEQFF
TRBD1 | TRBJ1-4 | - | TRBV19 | TGTGCCAGTAGTTCGGACAGGGGAGGTGAAAAACTGTTTTTT | CASSSDRGGEKLFF
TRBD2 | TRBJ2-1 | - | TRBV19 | TGTGCCACTCGATACTGGGGACTAGCGGGAGGGGTTGGGACTAATGAGCAGTTCTTC | CATRYWGLAGGVGTNEQFF
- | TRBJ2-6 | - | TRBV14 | TGTGCCAGCAGCCAAGTTGTCGCCGGGTCTGGGGCCAACGTCCTGACTTTC | CASSQVVAGSGANVLTF
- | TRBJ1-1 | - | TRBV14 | TGTGCCAGCAGCCAAGATGGGGGGATTGAAGCTTTCTTT | CASSQDGGIEAFF
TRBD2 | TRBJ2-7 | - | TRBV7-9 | TGTGCCAGCAGCTTAGAGAGCGGGAGCCGAGGGGAGCAGTACTTC | CASSLESGSRGEQYF
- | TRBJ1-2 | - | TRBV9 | TGTGCCAGCAGCGAACTCGACAGGCAAGGGAGATATGGCTACACCTTC | CASSELDRQGRYGYTF
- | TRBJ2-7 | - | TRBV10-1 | TGCGCCAGCAGTGCAGGGGCGGTCGAGCAGTACTTC | CASSAGAVEQYF
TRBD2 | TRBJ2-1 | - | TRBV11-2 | TGTGCCAGCAGCCCTAGGGGACTAGCGGTCGGTGAGCAGTTCTTC | CASSPRGLAVGEQFF
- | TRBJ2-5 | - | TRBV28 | TGTGCCAGCATACTTGGGGGGTCTGGGGTCCAAGAGACCCAGTACTTC | CASILGGSGVQETQYF
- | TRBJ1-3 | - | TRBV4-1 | TGCGCCAGCAGCCAAGGGCCGTCCACCTCTGGAAACACCATATATTTT | CASSQGPSTSGNTIYF
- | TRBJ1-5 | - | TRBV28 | TGTGCCAGCAGTTGGGGGGGGCAGCCCCAGCATTTT | CASSWGGQPQHF
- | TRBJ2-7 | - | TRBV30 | TGTGCCTGGAGTGCAGGTTTACTCTCCTACGAGCAGTACTTC | CAWSAGLLSYEQYF
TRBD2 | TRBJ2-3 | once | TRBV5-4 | TGTGCCAGCAGCCCTTTTGGGGGGGGCACAGATACGCAGTATTTT | CASSPFGGGTDTQYF
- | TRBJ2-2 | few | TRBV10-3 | - | CAICPGRVGTGELFF
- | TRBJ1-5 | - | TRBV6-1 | TGTGCCAGCAGTGAGATCCTGGGGGGGGGCAGCCAGCCCCAGCATTTT | CASSEILGGGSQPQHF
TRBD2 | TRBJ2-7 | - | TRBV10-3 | TGTGCCATCAGTGAGACTAGCGGGACCTACGAGCAGTACTTC | CAISETSGTYEQYF
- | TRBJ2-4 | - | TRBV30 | TGTGCCTGGAGTGCCCTTCCAGGGGCGGCCAAAAACATTCAGTACTTC | CAWSALPGAAKNIQYF
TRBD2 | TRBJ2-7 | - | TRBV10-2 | TGCGCCAGCAGTGAGGCAGCTAGCGGGAGGATGTCGGGCGAGCAGTACTTC | CASSEAASGRMSGEQYF
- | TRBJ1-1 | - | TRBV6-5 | TGTGCCAGCAGCCCCCGGGGAGGGAAAGCTTTCTTT | CASSPRGGKAFF
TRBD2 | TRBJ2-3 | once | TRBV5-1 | TGCGCCAGCAGCTTGGCGGTAGCGGGAGGCACAGATACGCAGTATTTT | CASSLAVAGGTDTQYF
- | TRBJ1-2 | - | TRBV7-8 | TGTGCCAGCAGCCTAGAGGCGACAGCTAACTATGGCTACACCTTC | CASSLEATANYGYTF
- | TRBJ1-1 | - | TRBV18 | TGTGCCAGCTCACCGGGACTGATAAGGAACACTGAAGCTTTCTTT | CASSPGLIRNTEAFF
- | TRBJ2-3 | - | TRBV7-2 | TGTGCCAGCAGCTTAGGTCTTCGGGGGAGTCGAACAGATACGCAGTATTTT | CASSLGLRGSRTDTQYF
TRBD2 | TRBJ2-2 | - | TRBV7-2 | TGTGCCAGCAGCTCCGTAACTAGCGGGTGGACCGGGGAGCTGTTTTTT | CASSSVTSGWTGELFF
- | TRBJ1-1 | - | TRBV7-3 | TGTGCCAGCAGCCTCAGCAGGGGTGAAGCTTTCTTT | CASSLSRGEAFF